This passage covers 12 T cell receptor beta chains from one sample sequenced in a study of shared clonotypes between healthy human individuals (dated by TCRdb to about 2020). The library was prepared using the immunoSEQ multiplex PCR assay. The immuneACCESS repertoire file appears here via TCRdb, limited to in-frame rearrangements. These files lack a portion of the clones; in checked studies, under half of the deficit traces to unresolved V genes, and the cause of the others is not known. The sample profile shows 1 million to 1.3 million clones; around three quarters of them were found once. The ten biggest clones cover around 0.6% of the sample. The sequenced material came from memory CD4+ T cells from PBMCs. The label giving this sample's cell subset or site can be read as: CD45RA-negative fraction. The receptors were sampled from a man aged 18 to 29 in good health. Some clones in this sample may be carry-over from other donors' samples.

This clone turned up a few times. This sequence joins TRBV9 and TRBJ1-5; 7 bases are a match to TRBD1. There are 13 residues in the CDR3. V shed 6 bases, J shed 5 bases, and the junction held 5 bases outside the gene matches. From germline, CDR1 is SGDLS and CDR2 YYNGEE. CDR3 region: CASNRGIDQPQHF. The CDR3 DNA reads TGTGCCAGCAACAGGGGTATCGATCAGCCCCAGCATTTT.

The V gene is TRBV18, the J gene TRBJ2-1; TRBD2 matches 9 bases. Germline V gene lookup returns CDR1 KGHSH and CDR2 LQKENI. With V trimmed by 1 base and J by 0 bases, 7 bases remained unmatched. There are 18 residues in the CDR3. The CDR3 DNA reads as TGTGCCAGCTCACCACATACATTAGCGGGAGACTCCTACAATGAGCAGTTCTTC. This sequence encodes CASSPHTLAGDSYNEQFF. Full variable domain (remainder filled in from reference TRBV18 and TRBJ2-1): NAGVMQNPRHLVRRRGQEARLRCSPMKGHSHVYWYRQLPEEGLKFMVYLQKENIIDESGMPKERFSAEFPKEGPSILRIQQVVRGDSAAYFCASSPHTLAGDSYNEQFFGPGTRLTVL.

The chain carries TRBV2 and TRBJ2-7; D is perhaps TRBD1 (6 bases). Trimming took 7 bases from V and 7 from J, leaving 20 bases between them. In germline, CDR1 is SNHLY, CDR2 FYNNEI. The CDR3 has 14 residues. The CDR3 sequence: CASTPLGRGHEQYF. For the CDR3, the DNA is TGTGCCAGCACGCCCCTTGGCAGGGGTCATGAGCAGTACTTC.

The chain joins TRBV14 to TRBJ1-1, with TRBD1 as a possible D gene (6 bases). This CDR3 region has 15 residues. The ends were cut back, 4 bases at V and 5 bases at J, with 17 bases in the middle. Germline loops: CDR1 SGHDN, CDR2 FVKESK. CDR3 amino acids: CASSPLGGRTTEAFF. In DNA, the CDR3 is TGTGCCAGCAGCCCCCTAGGGGGGCGAACGACTGAAGCTTTCTTT. Together with reference TRBV14 and TRBJ1-1, the CDR3 gives the full variable domain: EAGVTQFPSHSVIEKGQTVTLRCDPISGHDNLYWYRRVMGKEIKFLLHFVKESKQDESGMPNNRFLAERTGGTYSTLKVQPAELEDSGVYFCASSPLGGRTTEAFFGQGTRLTVV.

Only a few counts were recorded for this clone. The CDR3 sequence is CASSVAGTGEKETQYF. CDR3 coding DNA: TGTGCCAGCAGCGTCGCCGGGACAGGGGAGAAGGAGACCCAGTACTTC. The chain uses TRBV2 and TRBJ2-5; the match to TRBD1 covers 10 bases. J lost 5 bases, V lost 6 bases, and 12 bases had no gene match. This CDR3 contains 16 residues. Germline assignment: CDR1 SNHLY and CDR2 FYNNEI. The full variable domain, its missing parts supplied by reference TRBV2 and TRBJ2-5, is EPEVTQTPSHQVTQMGQEVILRCVPISNHLYFYWYRQILGQKVEFLVSFYNNEISEKSEIFDDQFSVERPDGSNFTLKIRSTKLEDSAMYFCASSVAGTGEKETQYFGPGTRLLVL.

This chain uses TRBV4-1 with TRBJ2-7; perhaps TRBD2 as D (6 bases). Trimming took off 1 base at V and 2 bases at J, with 12 bases between the two ends. Germline V CDR1 and CDR2: MGHRA, YSYEKL. There are 15 residues in the CDR3. For the CDR3, the DNA is TGCGCCAGCAGCCAAGCGGGACTGAAAGCCTACGAGCAGTACTTC. Its protein product is CASSQAGLKAYEQYF.

The chain uses TRBV5-6 and TRBJ2-1; 10 bases align to TRBD2. The junction had 8 bases not matched to a gene; V was cut back by 5 bases and J by 6 bases. CDR1 and CDR2 (germline): SGHDT, YYEEEE. This CDR3 contains 15 residues. In DNA form, the CDR3 reads TGTGCCAGCAGGCCGAGCGGGAGGGCCATCAATGAGCAGTTCTTC. Its protein is CASRPSGRAINEQFF.

CDR3 sequence: CASTEGARTEAFF. The CDR3 DNA reads as TGTGCCAGCACGGAGGGGGCGCGAACTGAAGCTTTCTTT. The rearrangement uses TRBV28 and TRBJ1-1, with TRBD1 identical over 7 bases. There are 13 residues in the CDR3. The germline V gene encodes CDR1 MDHEN and CDR2 SYDVKM. V shed 7 bases, J shed 5 bases, and the junction held 7 bases outside the gene matches. Full variable domain (remainder filled in from reference TRBV28 and TRBJ1-1): DVKVTQSSRYLVKRTGEKVFLECVQDMDHENMFWYRQDPGLGLRLIYFSYDVKMKEKGDIPEGYSVSREKKERFSLILESASTNQTSMYLCASTEGARTEAFFGQGTRLTVV.

The table lists this clone with a few counts. The chain has TRBV5-1 and TRBJ2-7; a weak D match, TRBD1 (5 bases). This CDR3 region has 14 residues. CDR1 and CDR2 from the germline V gene are SGHRS and YFSETQ. Trimming pared 2 bases from V and 5 bases from J, leaving 14 bases between. The CDR3 sequence is CASSFMRQGHEQYF. Here the CDR3 DNA reads TGCGCCAGCAGCTTCATGCGGCAGGGTCACGAGCAGTACTTC. The full variable domain, with the rest looked up from reference TRBV5-1 and TRBJ2-7, is KAGVTQTPRYLIKTRGQQVTLSCSPISGHRSVSWYQQTPGQGLQFLFEYFSETQRNKGNFPGRFSGRQFSNSRSEMNVSTLELGDSALYLCASSFMRQGHEQYFGPGTRLTVT.

On this clone itself: The sample carries other DNA sequences with the same CDR3. The chain couples TRBV2 to TRBJ2-5; the D is unclear. Per the germline V gene, CDR1 is SNHLY and CDR2 is FYNNEI. The CDR3 length is 11 residues. Trimming shortened V by 4 bases and J by 5 bases, and 5 bases separated the two germline ends. The CDR3 sequence is CASSASETQYF. DNA of the CDR3: TGTGCCAGCAGTGCTAGTGAGACCCAGTACTTC.

The rearrangement links TRBV30 to TRBJ2-7, with TRBD2 identical over 7 bases. Trimming at V came to 1 base and at J to 3 bases, leaving 9 bases not matched to a gene. There are 15 residues in the CDR3. From germline, CDR1 is GTSNPN and CDR2 SVGIG (reference sequence). The DNA of the CDR3 is TGTGCCTGGAGTGCCTCTGGACTAGTCCTCTACGAGCAGTACTTC. Translated, it gives CAWSASGLVLYEQYF.

This clone was picked up one time. The chain employs TRBV30 and TRBJ1-3; TRBD1 matches at 12 bases. CDR1 is GTSNPN and CDR2 is SVGIG in the germline V gene (reference sequence). This CDR3 has 15 amino acids. The CDR3, as DNA: TGTGCGTGGGACAGGGGGCCAACCTCTGGAAACACCATATATTTT. Amino acid sequence: CAWDRGPTSGNTIYF.